This TCR beta chain was sequenced in a study of T cell responses to AZD1222 COVID-19 vaccine. The study, taken as a whole, reports: Reportedly, nearly half the spike-specific TCRs target unmutated variant regions. A mostly white British donor set with more females was recruited, and clonal diversity was possibly underestimated. None of the repertoires were sampled until the peak T cell response had passed.

In the case of this clone: Antigen unknown.

Sequenced by immunoSEQ multiplex PCR; TCRdb stores in-frame clones only, minus some. The table has around 150,000 clones, approximately 94% seen once. Germline V gives CDR1 SGHAT, CDR2 FQDESV (reference sequence). The CDR3 has 15 amino acids. Trimming removed 5 bases from V and 1 base from J, with 14 bases in between. This material consisted of peripheral blood, taken on day 0 of AZD1222 vaccination. The sequence derives from an adult in good health. The chain joins TRBV11-1 to TRBJ1-1; D is uncertain. The CDR3 DNA is TGTGCCAGCAGCCCGCTAGCAGCGGCGAACACTGAAGCTTTCTTT. It codes for CASSPLAAANTEAFF.